This T cell receptor (beta chain) stems from a study of cytomegalovirus exposure and HLA in healthy donors. Study findings and constraints: Rare sequences made up most TCRs, while some public TCRs were found in many donors.

In the case of this clone: The antigen remains undetermined.

The PCR contained 60 Vbeta and 13 Jbeta primers. Clones were sequenced by immunoSEQ multiplex PCR, and TCRdb holds only the in-frame ones, with some missing. The sample includes approximately 42,000 clones, more than 65% seen only once; the top ten take around 3%. The CDR3 length is 15 residues. V trimming: 5 bases; J trimming: 7 bases; junction bases outside the gene matches: 8. Germline CDR1 SGHTA, CDR2 FQGNSA. The clonotype comes from a man over 45 in good health and CMV-seronegative. Sequencing was performed on PBMCs. V is TRBV7-2 and J is TRBJ2-7, with 13 bases lining up with TRBD2. CDR3 coding DNA: TGTGCCAGCAGCATCACTAGCGGGGGGGGTGATGAGCAGTACTTC. It is translated as CASSITSGGGDEQYF.